The clone carrying this T cell receptor beta chain was observed at least ten times. What it binds is not known. The CDR3 is made up of 16 amino acids. Losses at the gene ends were 4 bases for V and 7 bases for J; bases not matched to a gene: 13. Germline V CDR1 and CDR2: SEHNR, FQNEAQ (reference sequence). This entry belongs to a study of CD8+CD57+ T cells in acquired aplastic anemia. About the research overall: Across the sorted CD4+ and CD8+ cells, DNA amounts averaged roughly 3.5 ug. Healthy donors averaged about 9.8 million reads for CD4+ cells.

Study findings and constraints: Patients showed no significant difference from controls in CD8+ Simpson's diversity. Patients and controls were found to share around 30 CD8+ CDR3 sequences.

Profiling that covered TCR beta VDJ and CDR3 relied on genomic DNA as its template. Via MiXCR, TCRdb re-called the reads, giving one row per CDR3 protein. This sample has about 68,000 distinct CDR3 sequences, with approximately 54% found just once. Sequencing was carried out using sorted CD4+, CD8+, or CD8+CD57+ T cells (not recorded which) from PBMCs. V usage is TRBV7-9 and J usage is TRBJ1-2, with TRBD1 identical over 9 bases. The origin of this receptor is a human donor in good health, serving as a control. The DNA for the CDR3 is TGTGCCAGCAGCTCAGGGCGGACAGGGGTCCTAAGTGGCTACACCTTC. Amino acid sequence: CASSSGRTGVLSGYTF. The whole variable domain, remainder taken from reference TRBV7-9 and TRBJ1-2, is DTGVSQNPRHKITKRGQNVTFRCDPISEHNRLYWYRQTLGQGPEFLTYFQNEAQLEKSRLLSDRFSAERPKGSFSTLEIQRTEQGDSAMYLCASSSGRTGVLSGYTFGSGTRLTVV.